This T cell receptor beta chain originates from a study of metastatic and nonmetastatic thyroid tumors. Per the original methods: CDR3 was compared across clinicopathological groups, and the resulting differences were used to build a distant-metastasis classifier for papillary thyroid cancer. From the PCR reads, TCRdb re-called clones with MiXCR. The authors' filters were not applied to this entry. Among approximately 21,000 clones listed, roughly 23% were seen once. Thyroid surgery had not been preceded by any treatment in any patient. The CDR3 is made up of 19 amino acids. The germline V gene encodes CDR1 LGHDT and CDR2 YNNKEL (reference sequence). The trim removed 2 bases at V and 4 bases at J, leaving 10 bases unmatched.

V gene TRBV3-1 combines with J gene TRBJ2-1, with 14 bases lining up with TRBD2. Sequenced input: blood. This receptor was obtained from a male donor with papillary thyroid cancer or a benign thyroid nodule (not recorded which). Some clones in this sample may be carry-over from other donors' samples. CDR3 in DNA: TGTGCCAGCAGCCAAAAGGGACTAGCGGGAGAGGGGGATTACAATGAGCAGTTCTTC. This sequence encodes CASSQKGLAGEGDYNEQFF.